This record looks at one T cell receptor (beta chain) sequence and its context. Antigen: not known. Scientists ran DNA taken from cultured CD4+ T cells through the Oncomine TCR Beta short-read assay for sequencing. MiXCR, run by TCRdb on the PCR reads, gives a single entry per CDR3 protein. The sample yields about 21,000 distinct CDR3 sequences, over 40% seen once. Indicated treatment: roughly 11-day PBMC culture with coronavirus spike peptide pools or control peptides (ViraFEST assay). These data belong to a study of vaccination and CD4 T cells after COVID-19. At the level of the study: Each participant underwent a two-dose regimen of either the BNT162b2 or the mRNA-1273 vaccine. Samples taken post-COVID came a median 101 days after diagnosis, ranging from 35 to 161.

V dropped 7 bases and J dropped 2 bases, with 12 bases sitting between them. The CDR3 has 14 residues. Germline V lookup: CDR1 WNHNN, CDR2 SYGVQD (reference sequence). Study results and limitations: Spike mono-reactivity was evident in 304 of the 307 vaccine-specific clones derived from convalescent patients. Median numbers of SARS-CoV-2-reactive clonotypes increased from approximately 21 to 40 (not a significant change).

This chain connects TRBV10-1 to TRBJ1-3, with a weak D call TRBD1 (6 bases). The sequence derives from a human donor who had recovered from COVID-19. Sequencing was done on a sample of CD4+ T cells from blood, cultured in vitro. The CDR3 coding sequence is TGCGCCAGCACGGCAGGGGCTGCTGGAAACACCATATATTTT. It is translated as CASTAGAAGNTIYF.